Sequencing of this T cell receptor beta chain was carried out in a study of radiotherapy plus CTLA-4 blockade in lung cancer. Study-level background: Across the patients, objective responses occurred in about 19%, and disease control in 31%.

Whole-study findings and limits: Reports state that early shifts in blood T cell clones, with interferon-beta, best predicted response. In blood, after radiotherapy plus ipilimumab, tumor-derived TCR clones expanded.

Germline V gene sequence: CDR1 SGHNT, CDR2 YENEEA. This CDR3 comprises 18 residues. Trimming took 0 bases from V and 0 from J, leaving 17 bases between them. Comment on this clone: The antigen remains unidentified.

Clones were sequenced by immunoSEQ multiplex PCR, and TCRdb holds only the in-frame ones, with some missing. The table includes about 77,000 clones, roughly 74% detected once. Focal radiation with ipilimumab CTLA-4 blockade was given to patients with chemo-refractory metastatic non-small-cell lung cancer. The TCR was taken from a human donor with non-small cell lung cancer whose response to radiotherapy plus ipilimumab could not be evaluated. The sample in question was peripheral blood, obtained from a patient treated with radiotherapy plus ipilimumab. This chain uses TRBV11-3 with TRBJ1-2; D is perhaps TRBD1 (6 bases). The CDR3 loop is CASSLDPSPGHPNYGYTF. The CDR3 DNA reads TGTGCCAGCAGCTTAGATCCCTCCCCGGGACACCCTAACTATGGCTACACCTTC.